This T cell receptor (beta chain) was recovered during a study of T-cell memory formation after mild COVID-19. TCRdb redid the calling of the 5' RACE reads with MiXCR, one entry per CDR3 protein. This table holds 400,000 or so distinct CDR3 sequences, around a fifth found once. Ten or more counts support this clonotype. The antigen is unknown. Points from the study as a whole: The main location of contracting CD4+ clones was CM and EM, and that of contracting CD8+ clones was EMRA.

V was clipped by 0 bases and J by 6 bases, with 10 bases between them. The CDR3 length is 14 residues. Germline loops: CDR1 SGHRS, CDR2 YFSETQ. The receptor comes from an adult woman who had mild COVID-19 (a few samples of this study predate the infection). Cell type and time point are not known. The chain couples TRBV5-1 to TRBJ2-1; the D gene is possibly TRBD1 (5 bases). The sequencing sample was made of PBMCs or a T cell subset sorted from them (not recorded which). The CDR3 sequence: CASSLDKGPNEQFF. CDR3 in DNA: TGCGCCAGCAGCTTGGACAAGGGGCCCAATGAGCAGTTCTTC.